This passage covers 3 T cell receptor beta chains from one sample sequenced in a study of prognosis after radiotherapy for stage I lung cancer. Amplification of TCR beta CDR3 from genomic DNA used two-round multiplex PCR. First-round PCR used primers specific to each TRBV and TRBJ gene. MiXCR, applied by TCRdb to the multiplex PCR reads, yields one record per CDR3 protein. The sample contains around 19,000 distinct CDR3 sequences, around 52% of which appear only once. The sample was PBMCs, taken before or after stereotactic body radiation therapy (not recorded which). Receptor source: a donor of 50 years or more with non-small cell lung cancer.

CDR3 region: CASSVGAGWGNEQFF. The CDR3 DNA follows: TGTGCCAGCAGCGTGGGAGCGGGATGGGGTAATGAGCAGTTCTTC. V is TRBV9 and J is TRBJ2-1, with 7 bases lining up with TRBD2. Losses at the gene ends were 2 bases for V and 7 bases for J; bases not matched to a gene: 9. This CDR3 has 15 amino acids. Germline loops: CDR1 SGDLS, CDR2 YYNGEE.

The genes are TRBV6-5 and TRBJ1-2; D possibly corresponds to TRBD1 (6 bases). This CDR3 spans 14 amino acids. Trimming removed 4 bases from V and 11 bases from J, with 20 bases in between. Germline CDR1 MNHEY, CDR2 SVGAGI. CDR3 coding DNA: TGTGCCAGCAGTTCCTCCGGCAGGGGCGCGAGATACACCTTC. Translated, it gives CASSSSGRGARYTF.

The chain joins TRBV20-1 to TRBJ1-2; 10 nucleotides align to TRBD1. V lost 5 bases, J lost 2 bases, and 11 bases stayed unmatched. CDR3 size: 16 residues. Germline V gene data show CDR1 as DFQATT and CDR2 as SNEGSKA (reference sequence). CDR3 amino acids: CSARPGQGTSNYGYTF. In DNA, the CDR3 is TGCAGTGCTCGACCGGGACAGGGGACGAGCAACTATGGCTACACCTTC.